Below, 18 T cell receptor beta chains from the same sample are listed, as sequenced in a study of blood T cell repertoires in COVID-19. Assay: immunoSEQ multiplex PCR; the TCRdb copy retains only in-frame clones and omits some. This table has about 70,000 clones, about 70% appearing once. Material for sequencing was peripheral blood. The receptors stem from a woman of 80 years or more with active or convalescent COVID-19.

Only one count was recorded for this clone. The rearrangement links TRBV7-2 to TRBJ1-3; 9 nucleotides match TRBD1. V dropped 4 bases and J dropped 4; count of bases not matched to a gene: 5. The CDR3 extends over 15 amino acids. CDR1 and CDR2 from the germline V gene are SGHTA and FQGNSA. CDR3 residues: CASSSRTGDGNTIYF. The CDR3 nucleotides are TGTGCCAGCAGCTCCAGGACAGGGGACGGAAACACCATATATTTT. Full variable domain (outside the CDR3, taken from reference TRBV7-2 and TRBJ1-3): GAGVSQSPSNKVTEKGKDVELRCDPISGHTALYWYRQSLGQGLEFLIYFQGNSAPDKSGLPSDRFSAERTGGSVSTLTIQRTQQEDSAVYLCASSSRTGDGNTIYFGEGSWLTVV.

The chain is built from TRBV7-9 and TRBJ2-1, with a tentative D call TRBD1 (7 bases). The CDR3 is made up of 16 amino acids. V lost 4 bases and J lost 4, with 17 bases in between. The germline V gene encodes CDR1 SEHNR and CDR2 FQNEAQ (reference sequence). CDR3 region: CASSSLGAGGYNEQFF. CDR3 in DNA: TGTGCCAGCAGCTCCCTCGGTGCAGGGGGGTACAATGAGCAGTTCTTC.

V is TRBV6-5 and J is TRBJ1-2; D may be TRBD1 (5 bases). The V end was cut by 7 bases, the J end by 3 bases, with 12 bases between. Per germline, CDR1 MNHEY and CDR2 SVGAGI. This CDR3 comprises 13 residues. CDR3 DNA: TGTGCCAGCACCCCAGACAGCTACTATGGCTACACCTTC. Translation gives CASTPDSYYGYTF.

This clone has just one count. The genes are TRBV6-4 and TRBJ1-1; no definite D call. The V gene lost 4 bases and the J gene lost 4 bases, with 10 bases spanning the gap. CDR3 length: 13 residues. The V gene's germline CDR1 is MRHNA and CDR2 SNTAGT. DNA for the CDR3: TGTGCCAGCAGTGTGGCGCCGGGCACTGAAGCTTTCTTT. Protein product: CASSVAPGTEAFF.

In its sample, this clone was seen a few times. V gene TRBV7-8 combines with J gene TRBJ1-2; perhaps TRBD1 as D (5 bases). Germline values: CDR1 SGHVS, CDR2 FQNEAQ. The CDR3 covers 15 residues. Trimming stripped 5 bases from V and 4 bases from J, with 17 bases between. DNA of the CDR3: TGTGCCAGCAGCCCAGGGACTAGAGGGTTCTATGGCTACACCTTC. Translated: CASSPGTRGFYGYTF.

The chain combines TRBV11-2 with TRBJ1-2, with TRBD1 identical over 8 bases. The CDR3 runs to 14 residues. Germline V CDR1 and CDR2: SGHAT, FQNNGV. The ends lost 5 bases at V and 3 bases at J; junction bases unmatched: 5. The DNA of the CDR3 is TGTGCCAGCAGCCCAATGGGACAGGACTATGGCTACACCTTC. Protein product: CASSPMGQDYGYTF.

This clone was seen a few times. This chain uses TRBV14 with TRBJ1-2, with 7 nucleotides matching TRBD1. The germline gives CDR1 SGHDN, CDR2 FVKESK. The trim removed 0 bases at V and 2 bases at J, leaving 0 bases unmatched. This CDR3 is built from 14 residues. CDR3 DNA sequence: TGTGCCAGCAGCCAAGAGGGACAGAACTATGGCTACACCTTC. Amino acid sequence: CASSQEGQNYGYTF.

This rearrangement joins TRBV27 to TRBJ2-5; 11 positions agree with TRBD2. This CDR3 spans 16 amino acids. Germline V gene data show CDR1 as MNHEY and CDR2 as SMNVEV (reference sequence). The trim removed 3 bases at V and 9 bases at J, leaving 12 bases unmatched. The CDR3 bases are TGTGCCAGCAGTTTGTTAGCGGGGGGGTTAAGAGTGTCCCAGTACTTC. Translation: CASSLLAGGLRVSQYF.

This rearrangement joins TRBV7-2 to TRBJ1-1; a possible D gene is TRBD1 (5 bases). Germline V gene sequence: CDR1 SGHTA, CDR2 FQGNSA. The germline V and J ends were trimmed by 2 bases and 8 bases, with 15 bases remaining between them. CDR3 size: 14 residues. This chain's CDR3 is CASSLHRAGQEAFF. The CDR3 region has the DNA TGTGCCAGCAGCTTACATCGGGCCGGACAAGAAGCTTTCTTT.

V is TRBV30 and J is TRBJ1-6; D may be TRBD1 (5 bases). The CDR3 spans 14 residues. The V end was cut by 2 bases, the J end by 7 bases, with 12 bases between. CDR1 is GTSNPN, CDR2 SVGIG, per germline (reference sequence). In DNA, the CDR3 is TGTGCCTGGAGTATCGGGGGGGTAAATTCACCCCTCCACTTT. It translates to CAWSIGGVNSPLHF. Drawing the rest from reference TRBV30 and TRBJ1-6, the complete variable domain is SQTIHQWPATLVQPVGSPLSLECTVEGTSNPNLYWYRQAAGRGLQLLFYSVGIGQISSEVPQNLSASRPQDRQFILSSKKLLLSDSGFYLCAWSIGGVNSPLHFGNGTRLTVT.

The CDR3 region has the DNA TGTGCCAGCAGTGAAGGCGGGGGGTACTCTGGAAACACCATATATTTT. Its protein is CASSEGGGYSGNTIYF. V is TRBV2 and J is TRBJ1-3; tentatively, D is TRBD1 (5 bases). Germline V gene data show CDR1 as SNHLY and CDR2 as FYNNEI. V was shortened by 1 base and J by 0 bases, with 10 bases between the two germline ends. This CDR3 contains 16 residues.

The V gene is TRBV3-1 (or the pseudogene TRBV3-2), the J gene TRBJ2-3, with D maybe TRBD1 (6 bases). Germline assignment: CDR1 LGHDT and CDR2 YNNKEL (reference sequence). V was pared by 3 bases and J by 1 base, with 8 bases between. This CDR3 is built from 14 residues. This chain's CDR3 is CASSQGHGTDTQYF. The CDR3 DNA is TGTGCCAGCAGCCAGGGACACGGCACAGATACGCAGTATTTT.

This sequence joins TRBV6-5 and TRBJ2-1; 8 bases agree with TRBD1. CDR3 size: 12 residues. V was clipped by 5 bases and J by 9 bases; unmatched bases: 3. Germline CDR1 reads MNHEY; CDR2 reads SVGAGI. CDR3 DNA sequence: TGTGCCAGCAGTCCTCAGGGGGCTGAGCAGTTCTTC. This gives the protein CASSPQGAEQFF.

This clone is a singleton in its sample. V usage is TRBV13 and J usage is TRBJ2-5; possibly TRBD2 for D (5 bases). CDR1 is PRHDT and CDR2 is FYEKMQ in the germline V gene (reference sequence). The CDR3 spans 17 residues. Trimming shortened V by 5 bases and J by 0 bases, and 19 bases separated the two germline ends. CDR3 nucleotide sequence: TGTGCCAGCAGCCCCCCCGTCGGAGGCCCAGACCAAGAGACCCAGTACTTC. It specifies CASSPPVGGPDQETQYF.

The CDR3 DNA reads as TGTGCCAGCAGTGAAGGGCCGGGTTTCAATCAGCCCCAGCATTTT. Amino acid sequence: CASSEGPGFNQPQHF. V usage is TRBV6-1 and J usage is TRBJ1-5; D not resolved. V was clipped by 1 base and J by 3 bases, with 10 bases between them. CDR1 is MNHNS, CDR2 SASEGT, per germline. CDR3 length: 15 amino acids.

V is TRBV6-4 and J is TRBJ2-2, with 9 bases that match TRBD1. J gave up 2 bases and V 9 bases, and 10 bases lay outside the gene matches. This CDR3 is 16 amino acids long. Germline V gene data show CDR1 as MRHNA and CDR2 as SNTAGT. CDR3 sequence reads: CASPLGDRENTGELFF. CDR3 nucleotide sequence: TGTGCCAGTCCGCTCGGGGACAGGGAAAACACCGGGGAGCTGTTTTTT.

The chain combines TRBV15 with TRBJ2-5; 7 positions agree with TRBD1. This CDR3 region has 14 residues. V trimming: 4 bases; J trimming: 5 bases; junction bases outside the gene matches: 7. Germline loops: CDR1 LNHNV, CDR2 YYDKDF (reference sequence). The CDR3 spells CATSILGGLETQYF. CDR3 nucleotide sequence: TGTGCCACCAGCATATTAGGGGGCTTGGAGACCCAGTACTTC.

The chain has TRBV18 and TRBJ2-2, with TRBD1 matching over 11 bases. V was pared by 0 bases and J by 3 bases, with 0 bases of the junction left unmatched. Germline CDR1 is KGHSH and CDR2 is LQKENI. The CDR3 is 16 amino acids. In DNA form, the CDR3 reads TGTGCCAGCTCACCACCGGGACAGGGGGACACCGGGGAGCTGTTTTTT. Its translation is CASSPPGQGDTGELFF.